A single sample gave rise to the 12 T cell receptor beta chains below, sequenced in a study of cytomegalovirus exposure and HLA in healthy donors. With 60 Vbeta and 13 Jbeta primers, the PCR was carried out. Sequencing used immunoSEQ multiplex PCR; TCRdb keeps in-frame clones, though not all of them. The data contain around 140,000 clones, more than 60% of them singletons. Sequenced: PBMCs. All receptors derive from a woman under 30 in good health and CMV-seronegative.

Here the CDR3 reads CASSIAGAGELFF. The CDR3, as DNA: TGCGCCAGCAGCATAGCGGGAGCCGGGGAGCTGTTTTTT. This rearrangement joins TRBV5-1 to TRBJ2-2; 9 bases align to TRBD2. The germline V gene has CDR1 SGHRS and CDR2 YFSETQ. J lost 6 bases, V lost 4 bases, and 1 base had no gene match. The CDR3 has 13 residues. Looking up the rest from reference TRBV5-1 and TRBJ2-2 gives the full variable domain: KAGVTQTPRYLIKTRGQQVTLSCSPISGHRSVSWYQQTPGQGLQFLFEYFSETQRNKGNFPGRFSGRQFSNSRSEMNVSTLELGDSALYLCASSIAGAGELFFGEGSRLTVL.

This chain connects TRBV6-5 to TRBJ1-1; TRBD1 matches 9 bases. Germline V CDR1 and CDR2: MNHEY, SVGAGI. The CDR3 is 13 residues long. Germline trimming cut 7 bases from V and 11 bases from J; bases unmatched to any gene: 11. For the CDR3, the DNA is TGTGCCAGCACCAGGACAGGGGCCGCCTGGGCTTTCTTT. As protein: CASTRTGAAWAFF.

V gene TRBV18 combines with J gene TRBJ1-2, with a tentative D call TRBD1 (5 bases). Germline CDR1 and CDR2: KGHSH and LQKENI. CDR3 length equals 15 residues. V lost 3 bases and J 8 bases, leaving 19 bases between the germline ends. In nucleotides, the CDR3 is TGTGCCAGCTCACCTACAGGCCTCCCCTCAGAGGGCTACACCTTC. Amino acids: CASSPTGLPSEGYTF. The full variable domain, its missing parts supplied by reference TRBV18 and TRBJ1-2, is NAGVMQNPRHLVRRRGQEARLRCSPMKGHSHVYWYRQLPEEGLKFMVYLQKENIIDESGMPKERFSAEFPKEGPSILRIQQVVRGDSAAYFCASSPTGLPSEGYTFGSGTRLTVV.

This rearrangement joins TRBV6-5 to TRBJ2-2; 7 positions agree with TRBD1. The V and J ends lost 1 base and 10 bases, in that order; junction bases with no gene match: 9. In germline, CDR1 is MNHEY, CDR2 SVGAGI. The CDR3 has 15 residues. CDR3 residues: CASSYLAGGVEELFF. Written as DNA, the CDR3 is TGTGCCAGCAGTTACTTGGCAGGGGGTGTCGAGGAGCTGTTTTTT.

The CDR3 DNA reads as TGTGCCAGCAGTAAGGAAATACGAGGGCAGTACTTC. This gives the protein CASSKEIRGQYF. This rearrangement joins TRBV2 to TRBJ2-7, with D uncertain. The V end was cut by 5 bases, the J end by 9 bases, with 14 bases between. The CDR3 loop spans 12 amino acids. Germline CDR1 is SNHLY and CDR2 is FYNNEI.

The V call is TRBV6-5, the J call TRBJ2-1, with D perhaps matching TRBD2 (5 bases). The germline CDR1 and CDR2 sequences are MNHEY and SVGAGI. The CDR3 runs to 16 residues. V gave up 2 bases and J gave up 2 bases, with 13 bases separating them. The CDR3 bases are TGTGCCAGCAGTTACCTCACTTCGGAGGCCTACAATGAGCAGTTCTTC. Residues: CASSYLTSEAYNEQFF.

V is TRBV10-3 and J is TRBJ2-7; 8 bases map to TRBD1. The CDR3 is made up of 14 amino acids. The junction had 9 bases not matched to a gene; V was cut back by 7 bases and J by 4 bases. CDR1 and CDR2 from the germline V gene are ENHRY and SYGVKD. The CDR3 protein is CAIKQGADGYEQYF. The CDR3, as DNA: TGTGCCATCAAGCAGGGGGCTGATGGTTACGAGCAGTACTTC.

The chain couples TRBV30 to TRBJ1-1; the match to TRBD1 covers 10 bases. Germline V CDR1 and CDR2: GTSNPN, SVGIG (reference sequence). The CDR3 totals 15 residues. V shed 6 bases, J shed 1 base, and the junction held 8 bases outside the gene matches. The CDR3 reads CACGGQGRANTEAFF. The CDR3 DNA is TGTGCCTGCGGGGGACAGGGGAGGGCGAACACTGAAGCTTTCTTT.

V is TRBV25-1 and J is TRBJ1-1; 8 bases align to TRBD1. With 2 bases clipped from V and 1 base from J, the junction kept 6 bases outside the gene matches. Per germline, CDR1 MGHDK and CDR2 SYGVNS. The CDR3 consists of 16 residues. The CDR3: CASSEPTGDRNTEAFF. The CDR3 DNA reads TGTGCCAGCAGTGAACCGACAGGGGACAGGAACACTGAAGCTTTCTTT.

The J gene is TRBJ2-3, the V gene TRBV4-1; the D is unclear. V was pared by 8 bases and J by 1 base, with 10 bases between. The CDR3 runs 13 residues. CDR1 MGHRA and CDR2 YSYEKL come from the germline V gene. CDR3 amino acids: CASEASGTDTQYF. The CDR3 nucleotides are TGCGCCAGCGAGGCGTCAGGCACAGATACGCAGTATTTT.

This clone showed up just a few times. Other DNA sequences of this sample code for an identical CDR3. The chain is built from TRBV30 and TRBJ2-7; 11 positions agree with TRBD2. The CDR3 contains 14 residues. Per the germline V gene, CDR1 is GTSNPN and CDR2 is SVGIG (reference sequence). The junction had 7 bases not matched to a gene; V was cut back by 5 bases and J by 4 bases. The CDR3 DNA sequence: TGTGCCTGGGGCCTAGCGGGAGGAGTATACGAGCAGTACTTC. The encoded protein is CAWGLAGGVYEQYF.

This clone occurred once. The V and J genes are TRBV6-5 and TRBJ2-5, with 11 bases matching TRBD2. The V gene's germline CDR1 is MNHEY and CDR2 SVGAGI. Trimming removed 3 bases from V and 5 bases from J; junction bases left unmatched: 8. The CDR3 runs 16 residues. CDR3 sequence reads: CASSYDPLAGEETQYF. The CDR3 nucleotides read TGTGCCAGCAGTTATGATCCACTAGCGGGAGAGGAGACCCAGTACTTC.